This TCR beta chain derives from a study of OX40 agonist ivuxolimab in advanced cancers. Study at large: The patients got ivuxolimab, which is an agonistic anti-OX40 (CD134) antibody. Every patient in dose escalation had hepatocellular carcinoma, melanoma, renal cell or head and neck cancer.

The study, taken as a whole, reports: Among the lowest peripheral clonal expansion occurred in 0.1-3.0 mg/kg partial responders. Averaging showed that CD8+ T cells had more expanded clones than CD4+ did.

Comments on this clone: Its antigen is not identified.

V lost 6 bases and J lost 9; bases outside the gene matches: 6. Germline V gene sequence: CDR1 LNHDA, CDR2 SQIVND (reference sequence). The length of the CDR3 is 12 residues. The table came from immunoSEQ multiplex PCR; TCRdb's copy has only in-frame clones and leaves some out. The data contain roughly 75,000 clones, approximately 86% of them seen just once; the ten biggest clones take up around 6%. V and J are TRBV19 and TRBJ2-5; 8 nucleotides match TRBD1. The clonotype originates from an adult with an advanced solid tumor such as melanoma, head and neck, liver or kidney cancer. Sequenced material: CD4+ or CD8+ T cells sorted from blood, taken in a trial of the OX40 agonist ivuxolimab. The CDR3 DNA reads as TGTGCCAGTAGCAGGGGGCGGGCGGCCCAGTACTTC. It translates to CASSRGRAAQYF.